What follows describes a single T cell receptor (beta chain). What it recognizes is unknown. Using immunoSEQ multiplex PCR, the repertoire was profiled, and TCRdb retains in-frame clones only, with some absent. The data contain roughly 40,000 clones, around 91% of them singletons. The entry originates in a study of OX40 agonist ivuxolimab in advanced cancers. Findings of the study overall: Determination of antigen specificity was not performed for the expanded peripheral T cells.

The V end was cut by 2 bases, the J end by 3 bases, with 8 bases between. The CDR3 has 14 amino acids. Germline V gene sequence: CDR1 SGHNT, CDR2 YENEEA. The sequence came from an adult with an advanced solid tumor such as melanoma, head and neck, liver or kidney cancer. The sequencing used CD4+ or CD8+ T cells sorted from blood, collected in a trial of the OX40 agonist ivuxolimab. The V call is TRBV11-3, the J call TRBJ2-1; either TRBD1 or TRBD2 may fit D (6 bases each). The CDR3 protein is CASSLRGDYNEQFF. The CDR3, as DNA: TGTGCCAGCAGCTTAAGGGGGGACTACAATGAGCAGTTCTTC.